Detailed here is one T cell receptor (beta chain). What it binds is not known. All patients relapsed after autologous stem cell transplantation, and brentuximab vedotin exposure varied. Progressive disease, partial response or complete response was each patient's best response. Generated by immunoSEQ multiplex PCR, the TCRdb table keeps only in-frame clones and is missing some. The sample lists about 40,000 clones, about 90% occurring once. The data were obtained in a study of PD-1 blockade in classical Hodgkin lymphoma. Study as a whole: With a 2-week interval, patients received intravenous nivolumab at 3 mg/kg.

Germline V gene lookup returns CDR1 SGHDN and CDR2 FVKESK. The CDR3 totals 15 residues. The V segment lost 4 bases and the J segment 4 bases; nucleotides outside the gene matches: 7. Study-wide findings and caveats: Patients with a complete response exhibited baseline diversity comparable to newly diagnosed patients. Factors driving the repertoire differences, possibly disease activity or prior therapy, remain undefined.

This receptor was taken from a human donor with classical Hodgkin lymphoma. V is TRBV14 and J is TRBJ1-3; 7 bases match TRBD1. Sequencing was performed on peripheral blood mononuclear cells (PBMCs), taken at baseline. CDR3 region: CASSPRQGTGNTIYF. Written as DNA, the CDR3 is TGTGCCAGCAGCCCGCGACAGGGTACCGGAAACACCATATATTTT.